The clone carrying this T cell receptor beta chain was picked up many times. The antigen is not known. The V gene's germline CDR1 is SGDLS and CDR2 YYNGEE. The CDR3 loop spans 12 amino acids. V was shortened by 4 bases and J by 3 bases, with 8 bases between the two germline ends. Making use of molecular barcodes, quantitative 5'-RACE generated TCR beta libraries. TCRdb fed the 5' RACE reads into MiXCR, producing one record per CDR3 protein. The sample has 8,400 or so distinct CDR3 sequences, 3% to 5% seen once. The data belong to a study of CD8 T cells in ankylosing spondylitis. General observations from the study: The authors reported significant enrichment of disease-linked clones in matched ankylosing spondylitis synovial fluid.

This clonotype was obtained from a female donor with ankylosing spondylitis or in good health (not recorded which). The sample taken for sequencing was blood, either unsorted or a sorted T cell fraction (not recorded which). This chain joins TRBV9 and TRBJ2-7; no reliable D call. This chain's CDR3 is CASSRDNYEQYF. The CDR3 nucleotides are TGTGCCAGCAGCAGGGATAACTACGAGCAGTACTTC.